This T cell receptor (beta chain) was captured in a study of T cell responses to AZD1222 COVID-19 vaccine. Study outcomes and limitations: Researchers took repertoire samples only after the peak T cell response had come. Spike-specific TCR breadth and depth grew following two AZD1222 doses. Baseline serostatus was positive in only a handful of AZD1222 recipients. Among the donors, most were white British and more were female, and clonal diversity was possibly underestimated.

About this clone: Its cognate antigen is unknown.

The CDR3 has 13 amino acids. V was pared by 2 bases and J by 3 bases, with 8 bases between. Germline values: CDR1 SEHNR, CDR2 FQNEAQ (reference sequence). Using immunoSEQ multiplex PCR, the repertoire was profiled, and TCRdb retains in-frame clones only, with some absent. The table shows some 120,000 clones, with about 90% occurring only once. This TCR came from an adult in good health. This rearrangement joins TRBV7-9 to TRBJ2-7, with a weak D call TRBD1 (5 bases). The specimen was peripheral blood, collected on day 0 of AZD1222 vaccination. The CDR3 protein is CASSLIQGYEQYF. CDR3 DNA: TGTGCCAGCAGCTTAATTCAGGGCTACGAGCAGTACTTC.